Sequencing of this T cell receptor beta chain was carried out in a study of identical twins. In TCRdb, the 5' RACE reads were re-called with MiXCR into one record per CDR3 protein. The sample lists more than 350,000 distinct CDR3 sequences; around 9.7% were seen once. J lost 5 bases, V lost 7 bases, and 7 bases had no gene match. The germline V gene has CDR1 SQVTM and CDR2 ANQGSEA. This CDR3 has 14 residues. The V and J genes are TRBV29-1 and TRBJ2-1; 11 bases are shared with TRBD2. Sequencing was done on a sample of naive T cells sorted from blood. This clonotype was obtained from a woman between 50 and 59 years old in good health. The CDR3 DNA reads as TGCAGCGCGGAGGGACTAGCGGAGGACAATGAGCAGTTCTTC. As protein: CSAEGLAEDNEQFF.